Only one count was recorded for the clone carrying this TCR beta chain. V lost 1 base and J lost 4, with 20 bases in between. CDR1 MGHRA and CDR2 YSYEKL come from the germline V gene. This CDR3 is built from 18 residues. The sample is drawn from a study of technical replicates of blood from a few donors. The repertoire was sequenced with immunoSEQ multiplex PCR; TCRdb's copy has only in-frame clones and lacks some. The sample contains some 63,000 clones, 80% to 90% of which appear only once. The sequencing input was PBMCs. This TCR was sampled from a human donor in good health. Some clones in this sample may be carry-over from other donors' samples. The V call is TRBV4-1, the J call TRBJ1-5; D is perhaps TRBD1 (6 bases). In DNA, the CDR3 is TGCGCCAGCAGCCAAGCGCTCGCGGGGGCAGTGGGTAATCAGCCCCAGCATTTT. Translating gives CASSQALAGAVGNQPQHF.